The 16 T cell receptor beta chains below were found in one sample sequenced in a study of cytotoxic CD8 clonotypes in ibrutinib-treated CLL. Produced via immunoSEQ multiplex PCR; TCRdb's table is partial and in-frame only. The profile shows about 200,000 clones, 70% of them singletons. The sequences come from PBMCs, collected after 12 months of ibrutinib treatment. The receptor source for this set is a human donor with chronic lymphocytic leukemia.

In regard to this clone: Other DNA sequences of this sample code for an identical CDR3. The V call is TRBV18, the J call TRBJ1-5, with 7 bases aligning to TRBD1. CDR3 length: 14 residues. Germline loops: CDR1 KGHSH, CDR2 LQKENI. V lost 3 bases and J lost 4; bases outside the gene matches: 3. The CDR3 loop is CASSPSGGNQPQHF. The CDR3, as DNA: TGTGCCAGCTCACCTTCAGGGGGAAATCAGCCCCAGCATTTT.

The chain carries TRBV18 and TRBJ2-7, with D tentatively TRBD1 or TRBD2 (5 bases each). In germline, CDR1 is KGHSH, CDR2 LQKENI. Trimming shortened V by 4 bases and J by 6 bases, and 16 bases separated the two germline ends. CDR3 size: 14 residues. Written as DNA, the CDR3 is TGTGCCAGCTCACAGGTGAGGGGACGGTCCGAGCAGTACTTC. Translated: CASSQVRGRSEQYF.

The chain carries TRBV21-1 and TRBJ1-1. TRBV21-1 is labeled a pseudogene. There are 17 residues in the CDR3. The CDR3 is CASSKVEAKGANTEAFF. CDR3 in DNA: TGTGCCAGCAGCAAAGTAGAGGCAAAGGGAGCGAACACTGAAGCTTTCTTT.

Details on this clone: Other DNA variants within this sample encode the same CDR3. The genes are TRBV7-9 and TRBJ1-5; D remains ambiguous. This CDR3 is built from 14 residues. The germline V gene encodes CDR1 SEHNR and CDR2 FQNEAQ (reference sequence). V lost 0 bases to trimming and J lost 1 base, with 4 bases between them. The CDR3 DNA follows: TGTGCCAGCAGCTTAGCAGGAAGCAATCAGCCCCAGCATTTT. Amino acid sequence: CASSLAGSNQPQHF.

This rearrangement joins TRBV6-6 to TRBJ1-1, with 9 positions matching TRBD1. V shed 4 bases and J 5 bases; nucleotides not matched to a gene: 8. This CDR3 has 15 residues. Germline CDR1 MNHNY, CDR2 SVGAGI (reference sequence). This chain's CDR3 is CASSFDRGGRTEAFF. CDR3 nucleotides: TGTGCCAGCAGTTTCGACAGGGGGGGTCGAACTGAAGCTTTCTTT.

The CDR3 region is CASRGQETQYF. The CDR3 DNA reads as TGTGCCAGCCGGGGACAAGAGACCCAGTACTTC. The V call is TRBV6-1, the J call TRBJ2-5; D may be TRBD2 (5 bases). V lost 8 bases and J 2 bases, leaving 6 bases between the germline ends. The CDR3 loop spans 11 amino acids. CDR1 MNHNS and CDR2 SASEGT come from the germline V gene.

Only a few counts were recorded for this clone. At one of its ends the junction is not consistent with the germline gene, which may arise from a read error. The chain links TRBV6-1 to TRBJ1-1, with D maybe TRBD1 (6 bases). Germline V gene lookup returns CDR1 MNHNS and CDR2 SASEGT. The CDR3 loop spans 10 amino acids. CDR3: CASSIRGQVF. The CDR3 nucleotides read TGTGCCAGCAGTATCAGGGGCCAGGTCTTT.

This chain uses TRBV6-6 with TRBJ2-1; 7 bases match TRBD2. Germline V gene sequence: CDR1 MNHNY, CDR2 SVGAGI (reference sequence). The CDR3 has 14 amino acids. V trimming: 6 bases; J trimming: 6 bases; junction bases outside the gene matches: 8. CDR3 region: CASSAGVWGNEQFF. CDR3 DNA: TGTGCCAGCAGCGCGGGGGTGTGGGGCAATGAGCAGTTCTTC.

The chain combines TRBV6-5 with TRBJ1-6; 9 positions match TRBD1. The CDR3 length is 15 residues. The J segment lost 6 bases and the V segment lost 2 bases, leaving 2 bases of the junction unmatched. Per germline, CDR1 MNHEY and CDR2 SVGAGI. CDR3 DNA sequence: TGTGCCAGCAGTTACCGGGACAGGGCTAATTCACCCCTCCACTTT. It is translated as CASSYRDRANSPLHF.

The chain combines TRBV1 with TRBJ2-1; no check of the table's D call, TRBD2, against the DNA was made. TRBV1 is a documented pseudogene. The CDR3 runs to 16 residues. In nucleotides, the CDR3 is TGCACCAGCAGCCAACTGGGACTAGCGTTTCAGAATGAGCAGTTCTTC. The encoded protein is CTSSQLGLAFQNEQFF.

This clone appeared once. The V call is TRBV18, the J call TRBJ2-5; 9 positions match TRBD2. The V segment lost 0 bases and the J segment 5 bases; nucleotides outside the gene matches: 7. The germline CDR1 and CDR2 sequences are KGHSH and LQKENI. CDR3 length: 16 residues. In DNA, the CDR3 is TGTGCCAGCTCACCACCTAGCGCGGGGGGGAAGGAGACCCAGTACTTC. Translating gives CASSPPSAGGKETQYF.

This chain links TRBV7-9 with TRBJ1-3, with no clear D. Germline V gene data show CDR1 as SEHNR and CDR2 as FQNEAQ (reference sequence). V was cut by 2 bases and J by 5 bases, with 7 bases left in between. The CDR3 is 13 residues long. The CDR3 loop reads CASSLPGRNTIYF. In DNA, the CDR3 is TGTGCCAGCAGCTTACCGGGGAGAAACACCATATATTTT.

The chain joins TRBV2 to TRBJ1-5, with D hard to call. Germline V CDR1 and CDR2: SNHLY, FYNNEI. Between the trimmed V and J ends, which lost 4 bases and 5 bases, there was a span of 6 bases. This CDR3 contains 12 residues. The CDR3 spells CASSGWDQPQHF. CDR3 coding DNA: TGTGCCAGCAGTGGTTGGGATCAGCCCCAGCATTTT.

V and J are TRBV30 and TRBJ2-7; TRBD2 aligns across 9 bases. The germline V gene encodes CDR1 GTSNPN and CDR2 SVGIG (reference sequence). V dropped 0 bases and J dropped 3; count of bases not matched to a gene: 9. This CDR3 contains 16 residues. Here the CDR3 DNA reads TGTGCCTGGAGTGTACGGGGCGGGAGGGCCGGCTACGAGCAGTACTTC. Amino acid sequence: CAWSVRGGRAGYEQYF. Together with reference TRBV30 and TRBJ2-7, the CDR3 gives the full variable domain: SQTIHQWPATLVQPVGSPLSLECTVEGTSNPNLYWYRQAAGRGLQLLFYSVGIGQISSEVPQNLSASRPQDRQFILSSKKLLLSDSGFYLCAWSVRGGRAGYEQYFGPGTRLTVT.

The chain joins TRBV29-1 to TRBJ2-7; TRBD1 agrees at 12 bases. V was clipped by 5 bases and J by 9 bases; unmatched bases: 8. This CDR3 has 13 amino acids. Germline lookup yields CDR1 SQVTM and CDR2 ANQGSEA. The CDR3 DNA follows: TGCAGCGTTCCGGAGGGACAGGGGGCAGTGCAGTACTTC. Translated: CSVPEGQGAVQYF.

The gene calls are TRBV7-9 and TRBJ1-1; D possibly corresponds to TRBD1 (5 bases). This CDR3 contains 15 residues. V was shortened by 1 base and J by 5 bases, with 14 bases between the two germline ends. The germline V gene has CDR1 SEHNR and CDR2 FQNEAQ (reference sequence). CDR3 loop: CASSLGLPGVTEAFF. The CDR3 DNA is TGTGCCAGCAGCTTAGGTCTTCCGGGGGTAACTGAAGCTTTCTTT.